This record concerns one T cell receptor beta chain sequence. Its antigen is currently not known. Per-nucleotide qualities are absent, and no much larger clonotype sits a single base away. The sample belongs to a study of T cell repertoires in cytomegalovirus infection (dated by TCRdb to between 2017 and 2020). For the study in its entirety: The HLA type of each donor mattered for the analysis, because public TCR beta signatures pointed to carriage of CMV infection along with the matching HLA type.

Summary of the overall study and its limitations: Carriers of CMV infection plus the relevant HLA type were discriminated by the cumulative frequency of public TCR beta family members in the study cohort and in an independent approximately 360-donor cohort. In the ex vivo response, HLA-C-restricted CMV-specific TCR beta clonotypes were dominant, and in two of eight donors the single most frequent clonotype came from this HLA-C-restricted group.

Reading the germline V gene gives CDR1 SGHAT and CDR2 FQNNGV. The CDR3 runs 14 residues from the cysteine to the phenylalanine. Only the CDR3 portion is preserved as DNA: 42 bases, with reading frame beginning at the first base. V lost 3 bases and J lost 2 bases; the stretch between them is 9 bases long. Data came from an Illumina HiSeq 1500. The raw public reads went through TCRdb reprocessing: fastp at Q25, MiXCR clone calling, in-frame beta chains kept. Entries are consolidated by CDR3 protein sequence, retaining the most common genes and DNA. The sample table shows some 180,000 distinct CDR3 sequences, and approximately 17% are seen once. Together, the top ten hold 20% to 25% of the sample.

Sequences were obtained from CD8+ T cells from PBMCs. The source is a human donor in good health (CMV status not recorded). Some clones in this sample may be carry-over from other donors' samples. In this chain, TRBV11-2 is recombined with TRBJ2-3; TRBD1 is a weak D gene call, 5 bases matching. In nucleotide form, the sequence is TGTGCCAGCAGCTTCCCGGACAACACAGATACGCAGTATTTT. It is translated as CASSFPDNTDTQYF.